One and the same sample provided the 19 T cell receptor beta chains below, sequenced in a study of human T cells and chemical hapten exposure (dated by TCRdb to about 2021). The intended sense of this specimen's time point label: patch test 1, 2 weeks after DPC sensitization. Explained via the paper, the treatment or condition label denotes: therapeutic diphenylcyclopropenone sensitization with weekly scalp DPC. The method behind the library was RACE. Sequenced on a NextSeq 500. Starting from the raw public reads, TCRdb applied fastp trimming at Q25, assembled clones with MiXCR and retained in-frame beta chains. Rows are combined by CDR3 protein, so each entry shows the most common genes and DNA. In this sample the table shows more than 55,000 distinct CDR3 sequences, 9.8% of which occur a single time. Of the sample, more than 2.5% is held by the ten largest clones. Here the sequenced sample was whole blood, taken in connection with sensitization to the hapten diphenylcyclopropenone (DPC). All receptors derive from a woman aged 40 to 49 with alopecia areata. Some clones in this sample may be carry-over from other donors' samples.

A word on this clonotype: The junction shows a germline mismatch at one end, possibly a read error. This chain links TRBV4-1 with TRBJ2-7; D gene unclear. The CDR3 loop spans 14 amino acids. CDR1 is MGHRA and CDR2 is YSYEKL in the germline V gene. CDR3 sequence reads: CASCQNQPSYEQYF. For the CDR3, the DNA is TGCGCCAGCTGCCAAAACCAGCCCTCCTACGAGCAGTACTTC.

This clonotype turned up a few times. V usage is TRBV28 and J usage is TRBJ2-7; 8 bases agree with TRBD1. CDR3 length: 16 residues. The V and J ends lost 7 bases and 5 bases, in that order; junction bases with no gene match: 16. CDR1 is MDHEN and CDR2 is SYDVKM in the germline V gene. The CDR3 region has the DNA TGTGCCAGCACCGCCATCGGACAGGGATCTCGGGACGAGCAGTACTTC. Translation: CASTAIGQGSRDEQYF. The whole variable domain, remainder taken from reference TRBV28 and TRBJ2-7, is DVKVTQSSRYLVKRTGEKVFLECVQDMDHENMFWYRQDPGLGLRLIYFSYDVKMKEKGDIPEGYSVSREKKERFSLILESASTNQTSMYLCASTAIGQGSRDEQYFGPGTRLTVT.

This clonotype was seen only a few times. The J gene is TRBJ2-3, the V gene TRBV7-9, with D possibly TRBD1 on 5 matching bases. Trimming removed 4 bases from V and 3 bases from J, with 14 bases in between. The CDR3 covers 15 residues. Germline V gene data show CDR1 as SEHNR and CDR2 as FQNEAQ (reference sequence). The CDR3 spells CASSSTVGLTDTQYF. For the CDR3, the DNA is TGTGCCAGCAGCTCGACAGTGGGATTAACAGATACGCAGTATTTT.

The CDR3 here is CASRGGSQPQHF. The CDR3 coding sequence is TGTGCCAGCAGGGGCGGCAGTCAGCCCCAGCATTTT. The chain uses TRBV7-6 and TRBJ1-5; D gene unclear. This CDR3 is 12 amino acids long. V was pared by 6 bases and J by 6 bases, with 9 bases between. Germline lookup yields CDR1 SGHVS and CDR2 FNYEAQ.

This clonotype appeared many times. This chain connects TRBV18 to TRBJ2-1; TRBD1 matches 7 bases. There are 16 residues in the CDR3. Unmatched junction bases numbered 5, after V lost 3 bases and J lost 0 bases. From germline, CDR1 is KGHSH and CDR2 LQKENI. The CDR3 nucleotides are TGTGCCAGCTCACCTACAGGGGCTCTCTCCTACAATGAGCAGTTCTTC. Translated: CASSPTGALSYNEQFF.

This clonotype was recorded many times. The chain links TRBV20-1 to TRBJ2-7; a possible D gene is TRBD1 (5 bases). The CDR3 is 13 amino acids. Germline lookup yields CDR1 DFQATT and CDR2 SNEGSKA (reference sequence). V gave up 0 bases and J gave up 6 bases, with 12 bases separating them. The CDR3 loop reads CSARDSRVSEQYF. DNA for the CDR3: TGCAGTGCTAGAGATTCCAGGGTCAGCGAGCAGTACTTC.

The chain uses TRBV3-1 and TRBJ2-6; D gene unclear. The CDR3 is 19 residues long. Trimming removed 1 base at V and 0 bases at J, with 16 bases between. The V gene's germline CDR1 is LGHDT and CDR2 YNNKEL (reference sequence). In DNA, the CDR3 is TGTGCCAGCAGCCAAGCGACGGACGGATTTAGCTCTGGGGCCAACGTCCTGACTTTC. This gives the protein CASSQATDGFSSGANVLTF.

This clonotype was seen repeatedly, ten times or more. The chain uses TRBV11-2 and TRBJ1-1; no firm D call. The germline gives CDR1 SGHAT, CDR2 FQNNGV. The V gene lost 1 base and the J gene lost 0 bases, with 6 bases spanning the gap. The CDR3 loop spans 14 amino acids. The CDR3, as DNA: TGTGCCAGCAGCTTAGGAAGGGTGAACACTGAAGCTTTCTTT. This translates into CASSLGRVNTEAFF.

This clonotype has a single count. A much larger clone is a single base away; this may be a read error. The CDR3 end shows no conserved phenylalanine or tryptophan, and so a read error is likely. The chain has TRBV6-2 or TRBV6-3 and TRBJ2-1; 12 bases align to TRBD2. Germline trimming cut 0 bases from V and 6 bases from J; bases unmatched to any gene: 3. The CDR3 runs 16 residues. CDR1 and CDR2 (germline): MNHEY, SVGEGT. For the CDR3, the DNA is TGTGCCAGCAGTTACTCGGGGGGACTAGCGGGCAATGAGCAGTTCTCC. It encodes CASSYSGGLAGNEQFS.

V and J are TRBV4-1 and TRBJ2-7; a weak D match, TRBD1 (6 bases). V was pared by 5 bases and J by 5 bases, with 22 bases between. Germline CDR1 is MGHRA and CDR2 is YSYEKL. This CDR3 contains 16 residues. The DNA for the CDR3 is TGCGCCAGCAGCTCGAACTTGGCAGGGGCACTGGACGAGCAGTACTTC. This encodes CASSSNLAGALDEQYF.

As for this clonotype: This sequence may be a read error, since a much larger clone differs from it by one base. This is likely a read error, given that the CDR3 carries no conserved phenylalanine or tryptophan at its end. V gene TRBV20-1 combines with J gene TRBJ1-1; 8 nucleotides match TRBD1. V lost 1 base and J lost 0; bases outside the gene matches: 7. The CDR3 is 16 amino acids. CDR1 is DFQATT, CDR2 SNEGSKA, per germline (reference sequence). The CDR3 coding sequence is TGCAGTGCTAGAGGGTTTCAGGGGGCACTGAACACTGAAGCTTTCTTA. Its translation: CSARGFQGALNTEAFL.

This chain links TRBV20-1 with TRBJ1-5; D may be TRBD1 (6 bases). This CDR3 is 14 amino acids long. The germline V gene encodes CDR1 DFQATT and CDR2 SNEGSKA (reference sequence). Trimming took off 5 bases at V and 0 bases at J, with 11 bases between the two ends. In nucleotides, the CDR3 is TGCAGTGCTCCCGCCAGGGGTAGCAATCAGCCCCAGCATTTT. Its translation: CSAPARGSNQPQHF.

The chain combines TRBV7-6 with TRBJ2-2; D tentatively fits TRBD1 or TRBD2 (5 bases each). The V gene lost 5 bases and the J gene lost 1 base, with 14 bases spanning the gap. Germline CDR1 SGHVS, CDR2 FNYEAQ. This CDR3 has 16 residues. CDR3 residues: CASSMRDGLNTGELFF. The DNA for the CDR3 is TGTGCCAGCAGCATGAGGGACGGATTGAACACCGGGGAGCTGTTTTTT.

The V gene is TRBV7-2, the J gene TRBJ1-1; 7 positions match TRBD1. V trimming: 0 bases; J trimming: 0 bases; junction bases outside the gene matches: 1. The CDR3 runs to 15 residues. Germline loops: CDR1 SGHTA, CDR2 FQGNSA. The CDR3 spells CASSLAGGMNTEAFF. The CDR3 bases are TGTGCCAGCAGCTTAGCAGGGGGCATGAACACTGAAGCTTTCTTT.

There are many counts of this clonotype. The J gene is TRBJ2-7, the V gene TRBV5-1; a possible D gene is TRBD2 (5 bases). The CDR3 is 14 residues long. Looked up from germline, CDR1 is SGHRS and CDR2 is YFSETQ. V was shortened by 1 base and J by 0 bases, with 8 bases between the two germline ends. CDR3 sequence: CASSLSGLSYEQYF. Written as DNA, the CDR3 is TGCGCCAGCAGCTTGAGCGGCCTCTCCTACGAGCAGTACTTC.

In its sample, this clonotype was seen many times. V gene TRBV6-5 combines with J gene TRBJ1-2; TRBD1 might be the D (5 bases). V lost 7 bases and J 5 bases, leaving 23 bases between the germline ends. This CDR3 has 16 residues. Germline CDR1 MNHEY, CDR2 SVGAGI. CDR3 protein: CASTLTRHRNFYGYTF. The DNA of the CDR3 is TGTGCCAGCACCCTTACTCGTCACAGGAACTTTTATGGCTACACCTTC.

This chain uses TRBV24-1 with TRBJ2-3; 9 positions match TRBD1. Trimming took 3 bases from V and 2 from J; bases not matched to a gene: 11. CDR1 is KGHDR and CDR2 is SFDVKD in the germline V gene. This CDR3 contains 18 residues. The CDR3 DNA reads TGTGCCACCAGTGATCCCTACGGGACAGGGTTTCACACAGATACGCAGTATTTT. It yields the protein CATSDPYGTGFHTDTQYF.

A few counts support this clonotype. The chain uses TRBV12-3 or TRBV12-4 and TRBJ1-6; D is unclear. The CDR3 totals 15 residues. Trimming stripped 6 bases from V and 5 bases from J, with 14 bases between. CDR3 in DNA: TGTGCCAGCAGGCACCACCGACGGGATAATTCACCCCTCCACTTT. It is translated as CASRHHRRDNSPLHF.

This clonotype has ten or more counts. This chain joins TRBV3-1 and TRBJ2-5, with D perhaps TRBD2 (6 bases). Trimming pared 3 bases from V and 2 bases from J, leaving 10 bases between. Germline CDR1 reads LGHDT; CDR2 reads YNNKEL (reference sequence). The CDR3 loop spans 14 amino acids. The CDR3 sequence is CASSHGAGQETQYF. The DNA of the CDR3 is TGTGCCAGCAGCCATGGTGCGGGACAAGAGACCCAGTACTTC.